Listed here are 18 T cell receptor beta chains from one sample, sequenced in a study of T cell repertoires in cytomegalovirus infection. TCRdb reprocessed the reads with MiXCR, giving one entry per CDR3 protein. The sample shows approximately 700,000 distinct CDR3 sequences, approximately 34% of them seen only once. The source material was PBMCs. These receptors were collected from a human donor in good health (CMV status not recorded). Some clones in this sample may be carry-over from other donors' samples.

This clonotype was recorded at least ten times. This chain links TRBV28 with TRBJ1-3, with D hard to call. CDR3 length: 13 residues. With 11 bases removed from V and 1 base from J, the gap between germline ends came to 12 bases. Germline V lookup: CDR1 MDHEN, CDR2 SYDVKM. In DNA, the CDR3 is TGTGCCGCCCACGGGCAGTCTGGAAACACCATATATTTT. Its protein product is CAAHGQSGNTIYF.

V and J are TRBV12-3 or TRBV12-4 and TRBJ2-3; either TRBD1 or TRBD2 may fit D (5 bases each). Between the trimmed V and J ends, which lost 11 bases and 3 bases, there was a span of 12 bases. CDR3 length: 12 amino acids. The CDR3 DNA follows: TGTGCCTCCGGGGCAGATACAGATACGCAGTATTTT. Its translation is CASGADTDTQYF.

This clonotype showed up many times. This chain connects TRBV5-5 to TRBJ1-1, with D uncertain. Germline V gives CDR1 SGHKS, CDR2 YYEKEE (reference sequence). Between the trimmed V and J ends, which lost 0 bases and 7 bases, there was a span of 4 bases. The CDR3 has 11 amino acids. CDR3 in DNA: TGTGCCAGCAGCTTGGTAGGTGAAGCTTTCTTT. It yields the protein CASSLVGEAFF.

This clonotype was seen a few times. The rearrangement uses TRBV10-1 and TRBJ1-1; the match to TRBD1 covers 8 bases. Germline lookup yields CDR1 WNHNN and CDR2 SYGVQD (reference sequence). CDR3 length: 13 residues. V was clipped by 5 bases and J by 8 bases; unmatched bases: 7. This CDR3 is CASSPTGVSEAFF. For the CDR3, the DNA is TGCGCCAGCAGTCCGACAGGGGTAAGCGAAGCTTTCTTT.

The genes are TRBV24-1 and TRBJ2-2, with D possibly TRBD1 on 6 matching bases. V was trimmed by 1 base and J by 6 bases, leaving 14 bases between them. The germline V gene encodes CDR1 KGHDR and CDR2 SFDVKD. This CDR3 region has 16 residues. The CDR3 region has the DNA TGTGCCACCAGTGATTTTGACAAGGGGGTAGCCGGGGAGCTGTTTTTT. Translated, it gives CATSDFDKGVAGELFF.

The CDR3 spells CATGQGEGYTF. The CDR3 DNA reads as TGTGCCACAGGACAGGGAGAAGGCTACACCTTC. This sequence joins TRBV19 and TRBJ1-2; 8 bases are shared with TRBD1. The CDR3 is 11 residues long. Looked up from germline, CDR1 is LNHDA and CDR2 is SQIVND (reference sequence). J was trimmed by 8 bases and V by 10 bases; bases with no gene match: 6.

This clonotype was recorded once. The genes are TRBV6-5 and TRBJ1-1; D is undetermined. The CDR3 loop spans 12 amino acids. The germline V and J ends were trimmed by 6 bases and 6 bases, with 11 bases remaining between them. Germline loops: CDR1 MNHEY, CDR2 SVGAGI. This chain's CDR3 is CASRGRSSEAFF. DNA of the CDR3: TGTGCCAGCAGAGGGAGAAGTTCTGAAGCTTTCTTT.

This clonotype has a single count. V and J are TRBV5-1 and TRBJ2-2, with D perhaps matching TRBD2 (6 bases). CDR1 SGHRS and CDR2 YFSETQ come from the germline V gene. Trimming took off 4 bases at V and 1 base at J, with 11 bases between the two ends. CDR3 length: 15 residues. The CDR3 sequence is CASSADGGNTGELFF. The CDR3 DNA reads as TGCGCCAGCAGCGCAGACGGGGGGAACACCGGGGAGCTGTTTTTT.

This clonotype turned up a few times. The V gene is TRBV28, the J gene TRBJ1-6, with TRBD1 as a possible D gene (5 bases). V lost 4 bases and J 9 bases, leaving 13 bases between the germline ends. Germline loops: CDR1 MDHEN, CDR2 SYDVKM. The CDR3 is 14 residues long. The chain's CDR3 is CASSSSGRTSPLHF. The CDR3 DNA reads as TGTGCCAGCAGTTCCTCAGGGAGAACTTCACCCCTCCACTTT.

This clonotype came up once. The chain carries TRBV10-3 and TRBJ1-2; D may be TRBD1 (5 bases). This CDR3 has 20 residues. Trimming shortened V by 0 bases and J by 2 bases, and 25 bases separated the two germline ends. The V gene's germline CDR1 is ENHRY and CDR2 SYGVKD. In DNA, the CDR3 is TGTGCCATCAGTGAGTCGCCGGGAGGTCGAGGGGTTTCTACAAACTATGGCTACACCTTC. It yields the protein CAISESPGGRGVSTNYGYTF.

This chain uses TRBV7-6 with TRBJ2-2; no reliable D call. The ends were cut back, 4 bases at V and 9 bases at J, with 9 bases in the middle. The length of the CDR3 is 12 residues. Germline CDR1 is SGHVS and CDR2 is FNYEAQ. The CDR3 reads CASSSVDRELFF. The DNA of the CDR3 is TGTGCCAGCAGCTCCGTGGACCGGGAGCTGTTTTTT. Supplemented by reference TRBV7-6 and TRBJ2-2, the full variable domain reads GAGVSQSPRYKVTKRGQDVALRCDPISGHVSLYWYRQALGQGPEFLTYFNYEAQQDKSGLPNDRFSAERPEGSISTLTIQRTEQRDSAMYRCASSSVDRELFFGEGSRLTVL.

The chain joins TRBV27 to TRBJ1-1; TRBD1 matches 7 bases. CDR1 and CDR2 from the germline V gene are MNHEY and SMNVEV (reference sequence). The CDR3 runs to 15 residues. V lost 7 bases to trimming and J lost 1 base; unmatched junction nucleotides: 9. The CDR3 sequence is CASKLGGARNTEAFF. The CDR3 bases are TGTGCCAGCAAGTTAGGGGGCGCGAGGAACACTGAAGCTTTCTTT.

The rearrangement joins TRBV9 to TRBJ1-3; D ambiguous. Between the trimmed V and J ends, which lost 3 bases and 0 bases, there was a span of 13 bases. Germline V lookup: CDR1 SGDLS, CDR2 YYNGEE. The CDR3 consists of 16 residues. The CDR3 DNA is TGTGCCAGCAGCGCCGGTACTTTGAGCTCTGGAAACACCATATATTTT. Protein: CASSAGTLSSGNTIYF.

Worth noting for this clonotype: A read error is possible here, since a much larger clone lies one base away. The V gene is TRBV28, the J gene TRBJ1-6, with D perhaps matching TRBD1 (5 bases). CDR3 length equals 16 residues. CDR1 is MDHEN, CDR2 SYDVKM, per germline. The CDR3 DNA reads as TGTGCCAGCAGTTCCCTCGGGACGATGATTAATTCACCCCTCCGCTTT. Amino acids: CASSSLGTMINSPLRF.

Regarding this clonotype: This sequence may be a read error, since a much larger clone differs from it by one base. This CDR3 fails to terminate in the conserved phenylalanine or tryptophan, so it likely reflects a read error. The chain combines TRBV6-8 with TRBJ1-2; D remains ambiguous. Germline CDR1 reads MNHGY; CDR2 reads SAAAGT. The CDR3 is 14 residues long. The V end lost 5 bases, the J end lost 4 bases, and 14 bases lay between the germline ends. The DNA for the CDR3 is TGTGCCAGCAGTGCCCTCCAGGCCAGCTATGGCTACACCCTC. Its protein product is CASSALQASYGYTL.

V gene TRBV12-3 or TRBV12-4 combines with J gene TRBJ2-5; weak D call: TRBD2 (5 bases). The CDR3 runs to 15 residues. Trimming stripped 4 bases from V and 2 bases from J, with 14 bases between. The CDR3 DNA sequence: TGTGCCAGCAGTTCCGACTACAGCGAACAAGAGACCCAGTACTTC. The encoded protein is CASSSDYSEQETQYF.

Comment on this clonotype: A clone one base away is much larger, so this may be a read error. The missing conserved phenylalanine or tryptophan at the end of this CDR3 makes a read error likely. V usage is TRBV7-2 and J usage is TRBJ2-6; possible D gene TRBD1, 5 bases. Germline CDR1 is SGHTA and CDR2 is FQGNSA. V was cut by 3 bases and J by 0 bases, with 12 bases left in between. The CDR3 length is 17 residues. This CDR3 reads CASSFLGAISGANVLTC. DNA for the CDR3: TGTGCCAGCAGCTTCCTAGGGGCGATCTCTGGGGCCAACGTCCTGACTTGC.

The chain is built from TRBV11-1 and TRBJ2-4; 9 nucleotides align to TRBD2. Per germline, CDR1 SGHAT and CDR2 FQDESV (reference sequence). The CDR3 contains 18 residues. Trimming at V came to 9 bases and at J to 6 bases, leaving 21 bases not matched to a gene. CDR3 protein: CARSRCVAGGQRGNIQYF. The CDR3 nucleotides are TGTGCCAGAAGCCGCTGCGTGGCGGGAGGGCAACGCGGAAACATTCAGTACTTC.